Listed here is a single T cell receptor beta chain. What it binds is unknown. This sample was included in a study of CD8 T cells in ankylosing spondylitis. General study points: The study identified a TCR beta motif of about eight highly homologous variants that appeared characteristic of ankylosing spondylitis blood.

MiXCR was run by TCRdb on the 5' RACE reads, yielding one entry per CDR3 protein. The sample shows about 340,000 distinct CDR3 sequences, roughly 15% of them seen only once. Per the germline V gene, CDR1 is SGHDT and CDR2 is YYEEEE. Trimming left V 0 bases short and J 7 bases short, with 13 bases between. The CDR3 contains 14 residues. Sequences were obtained from blood, either unsorted or a sorted T cell fraction (not recorded which). The chain recombines TRBV5-6 with TRBJ1-2; D uncertain. The sequence came from a male donor with ankylosing spondylitis or in good health (not recorded which). The CDR3 DNA sequence: TGTGCCAGCAGCTTGGGGGCTGACATAGGTGGCTACACCTTC. Its protein is CASSLGADIGGYTF.